This passage covers 28 T cell receptor beta chains from one sample sequenced in a study of cytomegalovirus exposure and HLA in healthy donors (dated by TCRdb to 2016 to 2017). The method behind the library was the immunoSEQ multiplex PCR assay. For the multiplex PCR, a mixture combining 60 forward primers for TCR Vbeta segments and 13 reverse primers for TCR Jbeta segments was used. What TCRdb holds here is the immuneACCESS table cut down to in-frame rearrangements. Part of the clones is not present; checked against another copy, under half of the missing clones reflect an unresolved V gene, and the others are unexplained. For this sample the table gives about 140,000 clones, of which roughly three quarters were detected only once. The ten biggest clones cover 4.5% to 5% of the sample. The sample consisted of PBMCs. The source is a woman aged 50 to 65 in good health and CMV-seronegative.

The V gene is TRBV19, the J gene TRBJ2-3; 10 bases agree with TRBD2. After removal of 3 bases from V and 2 bases from J, the junction contained 5 bases not matched to a gene. CDR1 is LNHDA, CDR2 SQIVND, per germline (reference sequence). The CDR3 is 16 amino acids. This CDR3 reads CASSIPSGGTTDTQYF. CDR3 coding DNA: TGTGCCAGTAGTATTCCTAGCGGGGGTACCACAGATACGCAGTATTTT.

The chain carries TRBV10-3 and TRBJ1-3, with TRBD1 matching over 8 bases. Germline lookup yields CDR1 ENHRY and CDR2 SYGVKD. The CDR3 runs to 16 residues. Trimming cost V 4 bases and J 3 bases; bases outside gene matches: 8. The CDR3 loop reads CAISVDREGYGNTIYF. In nucleotides, the CDR3 is TGTGCCATCAGTGTGGACAGGGAAGGTTATGGAAACACCATATATTTT.

This clone was seen more than once but under ten times. This rearrangement joins TRBV19 to TRBJ1-1, with a tentative D call TRBD1 (6 bases). Germline values: CDR1 LNHDA, CDR2 SQIVND (reference sequence). The CDR3 contains 14 residues. V gave up 4 bases and J gave up 4 bases, with 13 bases separating them. CDR3 region: CASSKQGEGTEAFF. Written as DNA, the CDR3 is TGTGCCAGTAGTAAACAGGGTGAGGGCACTGAAGCTTTCTTT.

The chain has TRBV27 and TRBJ2-7; tentatively, D is TRBD2 (7 bases). The CDR3 is made up of 15 amino acids. CDR1 is MNHEY, CDR2 SMNVEV, per germline (reference sequence). Trimming left V 2 bases short and J 2 bases short, with 13 bases between. CDR3 loop: CASSLRGGSTYEQYF. For the CDR3, the DNA is TGTGCCAGCAGTTTAAGGGGGGGCTCTACCTACGAGCAGTACTTC.

V usage is TRBV4-1 and J usage is TRBJ1-1, with 9 bases lining up with TRBD1. CDR3 size: 19 residues. CDR1 is MGHRA and CDR2 is YSYEKL in the germline V gene. J was trimmed by 5 bases and V by 1 base; bases with no gene match: 17. DNA of the CDR3: TGCGCCAGCAGCCAAGCGGCCGTAAGAGGACAGGGGCAGTTGACTGAAGCTTTCTTT. Encoded protein: CASSQAAVRGQGQLTEAFF.

The CDR3 region has the DNA TGTGCTAGTGCCTTCACAGGACGTGACCGCACAGATACGCAGTATTTT. Encoded protein: CASAFTGRDRTDTQYF. The V and J genes are TRBV12-5 and TRBJ2-3; a weak D match, TRBD1 (5 bases). The length of the CDR3 is 16 residues. Looked up from germline, CDR1 is LGHNT and CDR2 is FRNRAP. The germline V and J ends were trimmed by 7 bases and 1 base, with 18 bases remaining between them.

The chain uses TRBV9 and TRBJ1-2; 7 positions match TRBD1. The CDR3 sequence is 15 residues long. The germline V gene encodes CDR1 SGDLS and CDR2 YYNGEE. Losses at the gene ends were 3 bases for V and 2 bases for J; bases not matched to a gene: 7. As DNA, the CDR3 is TGTGCCAGCAGCGCGGGTCGAGGGGGCAACTATGGCTACACCTTC. Its protein is CASSAGRGGNYGYTF.

The V call is TRBV14, the J call TRBJ2-1, with TRBD2 identical over 8 bases. V lost 1 base, J lost 9 bases, and 5 bases stayed unmatched. The CDR3 is made up of 14 amino acids. Germline V lookup: CDR1 SGHDN, CDR2 FVKESK. The CDR3 DNA is TGTGCCAGCAGCCAAGCGGGGGGGCCGCGTGAGCAGTTCTTC. Its protein product is CASSQAGGPREQFF. Full variable domain (missing parts from reference TRBV14 and TRBJ2-1): EAGVTQFPSHSVIEKGQTVTLRCDPISGHDNLYWYRRVMGKEIKFLLHFVKESKQDESGMPNNRFLAERTGGTYSTLKVQPAELEDSGVYFCASSQAGGPREQFFGPGTRLTVL.

The rearrangement links TRBV11-2 to TRBJ2-2, with 7 positions matching TRBD1. Germline V lookup: CDR1 SGHAT, CDR2 FQNNGV. This CDR3 is 16 amino acids long. The junction had 10 bases not matched to a gene; V was cut back by 5 bases and J by 4 bases. The CDR3 sequence is CASSRAGTETTGELFF. The CDR3 nucleotides read TGTGCCAGCAGCCGGGCTGGGACAGAGACCACCGGGGAGCTGTTTTTT.

The chain employs TRBV13 and TRBJ2-7; 9 nucleotides line up with TRBD1. The CDR3 has 16 residues. The V gene end was trimmed by 5 bases and the J gene end by 8 bases; junction bases not matched to a gene: 16. Germline assignment: CDR1 PRHDT and CDR2 FYEKMQ (reference sequence). The CDR3 bases are TGTGCCAGCAGCCCCCTTAGGGACAGGGAGATTACTCAGCAGTACTTC. It translates to CASSPLRDREITQQYF.

The chain couples TRBV4-1 to TRBJ2-2; the D is unclear. Trimming took off 4 bases at V and 4 bases at J, with 7 bases between the two ends. Germline V CDR1 and CDR2: MGHRA, YSYEKL. The CDR3 consists of 13 residues. CDR3 region: CASSPLVTGELFF. The CDR3 DNA sequence: TGCGCCAGCAGCCCCCTTGTCACCGGGGAGCTGTTTTTT.

This chain links TRBV4-1 with TRBJ2-5; D gene ambiguous. The DNA end lines up better with TRBJ2-7; the J call may be wrong. Germline CDR1 is MGHRA and CDR2 is YSYEKL. There are 15 residues in the CDR3. This chain's CDR3 is CASSQGTEENYEQYF. The DNA of the CDR3 is TGCGCCAGCAGCCAAGGCACCGAAGAGAACTACGAGCAGTACTTC.

The chain has TRBV6-5 and TRBJ1-4; 8 bases are a match to TRBD1. CDR3 length: 15 residues. Germline loops: CDR1 MNHEY, CDR2 SVGAGI. The V and J ends lost 2 bases and 1 base, in that order; junction bases with no gene match: 0. CDR3 amino acids: CASSYDRGTNEKLFF. In nucleotides, the CDR3 is TGTGCCAGCAGTTACGACAGGGGAACTAATGAAAAACTGTTTTTT.

The CDR3 is CASRSAGTEAFF. The CDR3 DNA sequence: TGTGCCAGCAGATCGGCAGGCACTGAAGCTTTCTTT. J is TRBJ1-1 and V is TRBV6-5; no reliable D call. The V end was cut by 6 bases, the J end by 4 bases, with 9 bases between. CDR1 is MNHEY and CDR2 is SVGAGI in the germline V gene. The CDR3 runs 12 residues.

On this clone itself: The junction does not match germline at one end; this may be a read error. This chain links TRBV15 with TRBJ1-6; a possible D gene is TRBD1 (5 bases). This CDR3 is 17 amino acids long. Germline CDR1 LNHNV, CDR2 YYDKDF (reference sequence). The CDR3 protein is CATSGEVEGVGNSPLHF. CDR3 nucleotides: TGTGCCACCAGCGGAGAGGTGGAAGGGGTTGGTAATTCACCCCTCCACTTT.

The CDR3 region has the DNA TGTGCCAGCAGTTACCTCGGTCAGACAAACTATGGCTACACCTTC. Translated: CASSYLGQTNYGYTF. This chain uses TRBV6-6 with TRBJ1-2; D is undetermined. V was shortened by 2 bases and J by 2 bases, with 12 bases between the two germline ends. This CDR3 spans 15 amino acids. Germline CDR1 reads MNHNY; CDR2 reads SVGAGI (reference sequence).

This clone came up a few times. This CDR3 is also generated by other DNA sequences in the sample. This chain connects TRBV11-2 to TRBJ2-6, with D tentatively TRBD1 (6 bases). Deletions cut 1 base from V and 1 base from J, with 8 bases between. Germline-derived CDR1 and CDR2 are SGHAT and FQNNGV. The CDR3 runs to 16 residues. This chain's CDR3 is CASSLGQVSGANVLTF. In DNA form, the CDR3 reads TGTGCCAGCAGCTTAGGACAGGTTTCTGGGGCCAACGTCCTGACTTTC. The entire variable domain, with the rest obtained from reference TRBV11-2 and TRBJ2-6, is as follows: EAGVAQSPRYKIIEKRQSVAFWCNPISGHATLYWYQQILGQGPKLLIQFQNNGVVDDSQLPKDRFSAERLKGVDSTLKIQPAKLEDSAVYLCASSLGQVSGANVLTFGAGSRLTVL.

The J gene is TRBJ1-3, the V gene TRBV7-6, with TRBD1 matching over 11 bases. The CDR3 is 15 residues long. With V trimmed by 5 bases and J by 4 bases, 4 bases remained unmatched. Germline-derived CDR1 and CDR2 are SGHVS and FNYEAQ. CDR3 amino acids: CASSRTGGLGNTIYF. CDR3 coding DNA: TGTGCCAGCAGCCGGACAGGGGGCCTAGGAAACACCATATATTTT.

The chain uses TRBV7-2 and TRBJ2-1; D is unresolved. Trimming shortened V by 3 bases and J by 6 bases, and 3 bases separated the two germline ends. This CDR3 contains 11 residues. From germline, CDR1 is SGHTA and CDR2 FQGNSA. The CDR3 region has the DNA TGTGCCAGCAGCTTCCTCAATGAGCAGTTCTTC. Encoded protein: CASSFLNEQFF. The entire variable domain, with the rest obtained from reference TRBV7-2 and TRBJ2-1, is as follows: GAGVSQSPSNKVTEKGKDVELRCDPISGHTALYWYRQSLGQGLEFLIYFQGNSAPDKSGLPSDRFSAERTGGSVSTLTIQRTQQEDSAVYLCASSFLNEQFFGPGTRLTVL.

The rearrangement joins TRBV4-3 to TRBJ2-3; 8 positions match TRBD2. V trimming: 1 base; J trimming: 5 bases; junction bases outside the gene matches: 11. Germline V lookup: CDR1 LGHNA, CDR2 YSLEER. The CDR3 has 17 amino acids. CDR3 amino acids: CASSQGQGLGRGDTQYF. In DNA, the CDR3 is TGCGCCAGCAGCCAAGGCCAGGGACTAGGGAGAGGAGATACGCAGTATTTT.

The rearrangement uses TRBV25-1 and TRBJ2-3, with a possible D match to TRBD2 (5 bases). V was pared by 2 bases and J by 1 base, with 10 bases between. This CDR3 is built from 15 residues. Germline V lookup: CDR1 MGHDK, CDR2 SYGVNS. CDR3 loop: CASSELASGTDTQYF. CDR3 in DNA: TGTGCCAGCAGTGAACTAGCAAGCGGCACAGATACGCAGTATTTT.

This clone came up a few times. This sequence joins TRBV7-9 and TRBJ2-7, with D possibly TRBD1 on 5 matching bases. Germline CDR1 reads SEHNR; CDR2 reads FQNEAQ (reference sequence). Trimming removed 5 bases at V and 2 bases at J, with 10 bases between. CDR3 length: 13 amino acids. This CDR3 reads CASSDSRAYEQYF. For the CDR3, the DNA is TGTGCCAGCAGCGACAGTAGGGCCTACGAGCAGTACTTC.

This clone has a handful of counts. The chain joins TRBV6-5 to TRBJ2-3, with no clear D. V was pared by 5 bases and J by 6 bases, with 15 bases between. Germline V gives CDR1 MNHEY, CDR2 SVGAGI. The CDR3 has 14 residues. CDR3 region: CASSPTSTGDTQYF. In DNA form, the CDR3 reads TGTGCCAGCAGTCCCACCTCGACCGGGGATACGCAGTATTTT.

Note on this clone: Different DNA sequences within this sample yield the same CDR3. The CDR3 bases are TGTGCCTGGAGTGTCGGCGGGGGGGCAGATACGCAGTATTTT. It encodes CAWSVGGGADTQYF. The chain is built from TRBV30 and TRBJ2-3, with 9 nucleotides matching TRBD2. The junction had 2 bases not matched to a gene; V was cut back by 0 bases and J by 4 bases. There are 14 residues in the CDR3. Germline values: CDR1 GTSNPN, CDR2 SVGIG (reference sequence).

This clone came up once. The chain carries TRBV30 and TRBJ1-2, with D possibly matching TRBD1 (6 bases). V gave up 3 bases and J gave up 1 base, with 9 bases separating them. The CDR3 runs to 13 residues. CDR1 is GTSNPN, CDR2 SVGIG, per germline (reference sequence). Here the CDR3 DNA reads TGTGCCTGGAGCAGGGGTGGTAACTATGGCTACACCTTC. Residues: CAWSRGGNYGYTF.

This chain joins TRBV21-1 and TRBJ2-3; the listed D gene, TRBD1, was not tested against the DNA. TRBV21-1 is assigned pseudogene status. This CDR3 spans 15 amino acids. The CDR3 protein is CAKKQGDPSTDTQYF. The CDR3 coding sequence is TGTGCCAAAAAACAGGGCGACCCCAGCACAGATACGCAGTATTTT.

The rearrangement joins TRBV2 to TRBJ2-2; TRBD2 matches 12 bases. Germline assignment: CDR1 SNHLY and CDR2 FYNNEI. Germline trimming cut 2 bases from V and 4 bases from J; bases unmatched to any gene: 2. The CDR3 loop spans 16 amino acids. CDR3 coding DNA: TGTGCCAGCAGTGAACTAGCGGGGGGGGTCACCGGGGAGCTGTTTTTT. As protein: CASSELAGGVTGELFF.

This sequence joins TRBV19 and TRBJ1-2, with D unclear. Germline V gives CDR1 LNHDA, CDR2 SQIVND (reference sequence). V was clipped by 4 bases and J by 4 bases, with 10 bases between them. CDR3 size: 13 residues. The CDR3 is CASSTETRYGYTF. CDR3 DNA: TGTGCCAGTAGTACGGAGACTCGCTATGGCTACACCTTC.